The 7 T cell receptor beta chains below come from one sample, sequenced in a study of PD-1 blockade in classical Hodgkin lymphoma. Every single patient, without exception, relapsed after autologous stem cell transplantation, and brentuximab vedotin exposure varied. Data came from immunoSEQ multiplex PCR; TCRdb stores just in-frame clones and leaves some out. This table holds about 110,000 clones, 89% found once. Sequenced material: peripheral blood mononuclear cells (PBMCs), taken before the second cycle of nivolumab. The origin of the receptors is a human donor with classical Hodgkin lymphoma.

Only a few counts were recorded for this clone. The chain recombines TRBV11-2 with TRBJ2-5; 7 positions match TRBD1. The CDR3 runs 15 residues. Germline CDR1 SGHAT, CDR2 FQNNGV. The trim removed 6 bases at V and 2 bases at J, leaving 9 bases unmatched. Here the CDR3 reads CASRRAPGGQETQYF. CDR3 DNA sequence: TGTGCCAGCAGAAGAGCCCCAGGGGGTCAAGAGACCCAGTACTTC.

The chain is built from TRBV18 and TRBJ2-7, with 8 bases lining up with TRBD1. The CDR3 sequence is 13 residues long. Trimming at V came to 5 bases and at J to 2 bases, leaving 2 bases not matched to a gene. Germline CDR1 reads KGHSH; CDR2 reads LQKENI. CDR3 DNA: TGTGCCAGCTCATTGGACAGGGCCTACGAGCAGTACTTC. Amino acids: CASSLDRAYEQYF.

The chain is built from TRBV27 and TRBJ2-5; 8 positions agree with TRBD1. The CDR3 extends over 13 amino acids. V trimming: 3 bases; J trimming: 3 bases; junction bases outside the gene matches: 0. Germline values: CDR1 MNHEY, CDR2 SMNVEV (reference sequence). CDR3 sequence: CASSLGQEETQYF. CDR3 in DNA: TGTGCCAGCAGTTTGGGACAGGAAGAGACCCAGTACTTC.

V and J are TRBV29-1 and TRBJ2-3; 10 positions agree with TRBD1. The CDR3 is 16 residues long. V gave up 6 bases and J gave up 0 bases; unmatched junction bases: 9. The V gene's germline CDR1 is SQVTM and CDR2 ANQGSEA. The CDR3 here is CSVRGGQGGSTDTQYF. The DNA of the CDR3 is TGCAGCGTCCGGGGCGGACAGGGGGGTAGCACAGATACGCAGTATTTT.

The chain recombines TRBV4-1 with TRBJ1-1, with D maybe TRBD1 (5 bases). This CDR3 is 16 amino acids long. The V end lost 1 base, the J end lost 0 bases, and 12 bases lay between the germline ends. Germline V gene sequence: CDR1 MGHRA, CDR2 YSYEKL. The CDR3 protein is CASSQGWDRLNTEAFF. The CDR3 bases are TGCGCCAGCAGCCAAGGCTGGGACCGACTGAACACTGAAGCTTTCTTT.

The chain combines TRBV7-6 with TRBJ2-1; TRBD2 aligns across 12 bases. This CDR3 has 17 residues. From germline, CDR1 is SGHVS and CDR2 FNYEAQ. V lost 5 bases and J lost 4; bases outside the gene matches: 9. CDR3 coding DNA: TGTGCCAGCAGCACCCATTCTAGCGGGAGGGCTTACAATGAGCAGTTCTTC. Its translation: CASSTHSSGRAYNEQFF. Variable domain in full (rest from reference TRBV7-6 and TRBJ2-1): GAGVSQSPRYKVTKRGQDVALRCDPISGHVSLYWYRQALGQGPEFLTYFNYEAQQDKSGLPNDRFSAERPEGSISTLTIQRTEQRDSAMYRCASSTHSSGRAYNEQFFGPGTRLTVL.

V and J are TRBV7-9 and TRBJ1-3; 7 nucleotides agree with TRBD1. V lost 5 bases to trimming and J lost 4 bases; unmatched junction nucleotides: 11. Germline CDR1 reads SEHNR; CDR2 reads FQNEAQ (reference sequence). The CDR3 is made up of 16 amino acids. The CDR3 DNA is TGTGCCAGCAGCCTACAAACAGGGGTTAAGGGAAACACCATATATTTT. This sequence encodes CASSLQTGVKGNTIYF.